This T cell receptor beta chain was sequenced in a study of cytomegalovirus exposure and HLA in healthy donors. Turning to the study itself: Earlier sequencing of about 179 million T cells yielded roughly 100 million unique TCR beta sequences.

To note about this clone: The antigen remains undetermined.

The V and J ends lost 0 bases and 6 bases, in that order; junction bases with no gene match: 12. The length of the CDR3 is 16 residues. CDR1 is SGHTS, CDR2 YDEGEE, per germline. Regarding the study as a whole: Altogether, some 170 TCR beta chains were recorded as cytomegalovirus-associated. Most of the TCR beta V segments (in an earlier analysis) were productive either about 90% or about 30% of the time. In a later analysis, compared with equally common non-associated chains, HLA-associated beta chains were more expanded.

Primers for the PCR totalled 60 Vbeta and 13 Jbeta. Sequencing used immunoSEQ multiplex PCR; TCRdb keeps in-frame clones, though not all of them. Of approximately 75,000 clones listed, 70% to 85% are singletons. The V gene is TRBV5-8, the J gene TRBJ2-7, with TRBD2 matching over 7 bases. The sequenced material came from PBMCs. The origin of this receptor is a man aged 70-80 years in good health and CMV-seropositive. The CDR3 region is CASSLDGLQGGSEQYF. CDR3 sequence (DNA): TGTGCCAGCAGCTTGGATGGTCTCCAAGGCGGGAGCGAGCAGTACTTC.